In this sample, the clone carrying this TCR beta chain turned up many times. What it binds is not known. V shed 5 bases and J shed 4 bases, with 10 bases lying between them. This CDR3 contains 13 residues. The data belong to a study of CD8 T cells in ankylosing spondylitis. Whole-study findings and limits: Reports say disease-linked clones showed up significantly more in matched ankylosing spondylitis synovial fluid. Researchers report that disease-linked clones proved CD8+ and relatively rare in peripheral blood. Within ankylosing spondylitis blood, a TCR beta motif made up of several highly homologous variants appeared to be characteristic.

One entry per CDR3 protein results from TCRdb running MiXCR on the 5' RACE reads. Of about 240,000 distinct CDR3 sequences listed, under 12% are singletons. This receptor was taken from a male donor with ankylosing spondylitis or in good health (not recorded which). The sequencing sample was made of blood, either unsorted or a sorted T cell fraction (not recorded which). The chain employs TRBV12-3 or TRBV12-4 and TRBJ2-3; D remains unclear. DNA for the CDR3: TGTGCCAGCAGTGTAGTTCCCGCAGATACGCAGTATTTT. It specifies CASSVVPADTQYF.